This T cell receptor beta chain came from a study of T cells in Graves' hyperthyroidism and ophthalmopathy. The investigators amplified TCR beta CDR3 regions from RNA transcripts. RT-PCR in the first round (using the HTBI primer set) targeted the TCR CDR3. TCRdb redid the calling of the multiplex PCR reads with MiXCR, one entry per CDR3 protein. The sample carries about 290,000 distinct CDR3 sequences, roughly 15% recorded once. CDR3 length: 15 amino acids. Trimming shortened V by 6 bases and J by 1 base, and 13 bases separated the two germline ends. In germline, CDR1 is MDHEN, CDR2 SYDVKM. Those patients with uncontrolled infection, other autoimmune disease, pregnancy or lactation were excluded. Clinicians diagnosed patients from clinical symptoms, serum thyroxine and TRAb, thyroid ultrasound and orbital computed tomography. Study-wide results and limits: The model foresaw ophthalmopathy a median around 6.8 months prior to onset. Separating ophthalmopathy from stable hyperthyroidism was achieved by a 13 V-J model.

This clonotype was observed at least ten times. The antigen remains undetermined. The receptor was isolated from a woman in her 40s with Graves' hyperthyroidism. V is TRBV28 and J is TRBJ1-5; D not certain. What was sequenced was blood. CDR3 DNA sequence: TGTGCCAGCAGCTCCCCAGCGAGAAGCAATCAGCCCCAGCATTTT. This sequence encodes CASSSPARSNQPQHF.